This is a list of T cell receptor beta chains from one sample in a study of blood T cells in healthy people across ages. TCRdb redid the calling of the 5' RACE reads with MiXCR, one entry per CDR3 protein. The sample has roughly 1,700,000 distinct CDR3 sequences, roughly 28% seen once. Specimen: blood. These receptor sequences come from a woman in her twenties or thirties in good health. The CDR3 runs from the conserved cysteine through the conserved F or W. Fields, in order: J gene, V gene, clone size, D gene, CDR3 DNA, CDR3 protein. D genes are given only for firm matches. The size of a clone is reported for some rows only, either as once, few or many, or as a class for expanded clones.

J: TRBJ2-1; V: TRBV5-1; size: many; D: .; DNA: TGCGCCAGCAGCTTTGGTAATCCCTCCTACAATGAGCAGTTCTTC; CDR3: CASSFGNPSYNEQFF
J: TRBJ2-1; V: TRBV18; size: once; D: TRBD2; DNA: TGTGCCAGCTCGCCGGGGGGGTCCTACAATAAGCAGTTCTTC; CDR3: CASSPGGSYNKQFF
J: TRBJ2-4; V: TRBV13; size: many; D: TRBD2; DNA: TGTGCCAGCACGCAGCGGGGGGGCCGGGACATTCAGTACTTC; CDR3: CASTQRGGRDIQYF
J: TRBJ1-2; V: TRBV18; size: .; D: .; DNA: TGTGCCAGCTCACCGGAGCAAGGGGCTGGCTACACCTTC; CDR3: CASSPEQGAGYTF
J: TRBJ2-1; V: TRBV20-1; size: once; D: TRBD1; DNA: TGCAGTGCTAGAGATCAGCAGGGGGTTCGAGCCGGTTCTTACAATGAGCAGTTCTTC; CDR3: CSARDQQGVRAGSYNEQFF
J: TRBJ2-3; V: TRBV7-9; size: few; D: TRBD1; DNA: TGTGCCAGCAGCTCGTTGGGACAGAAAAGCGCAGATACGCAGTATTTT; CDR3: CASSSLGQKSADTQYF
J: TRBJ2-1; V: TRBV20-1; size: many; D: .; DNA: TGCAGTGCTGGGCATAGAAGGGAGCAGTTCTTC; CDR3: CSAGHRREQFF
J: TRBJ1-1; V: TRBV28; size: .; D: TRBD1; DNA: TGTGCCAGCACTAGGACAGGGGTTCTGAACACTGAAGCTTTCTTT; CDR3: CASTRTGVLNTEAFF
J: TRBJ2-1; V: TRBV11-2; size: few; D: .; DNA: TGTGCCAGCAGCGCGCCAGGATTAACCGACTTGAGGAGCGGGTCCTACAATGAGCAGTTCTTC; CDR3: CASSAPGLTDLRSGSYNEQFF
J: TRBJ2-7; V: TRBV10-3; size: .; D: .; DNA: TGTGCCATCAGTGCGGCAGCCGAGCAGTACTTC; CDR3: CAISAAAEQYF
J: TRBJ2-7; V: TRBV6-2/TRBV6-3; size: once; D: .; DNA: TGTGCCAGCAGTTGGGGTAGGAGGGAAACCTACGAGCAGTACTTC; CDR3: CASSWGRRETYEQYF
J: TRBJ1-1; V: TRBV7-9; size: few; D: .; DNA: TGTGCCAGCAGCTTATATGGGGAGGACACTGAAGCTTTCTTT; CDR3: CASSLYGEDTEAFF
J: TRBJ2-5; V: TRBV24-1; size: .; D: TRBD2; DNA: TGTGCCACCAGCCCGGGAGGGAGTAGGATAGAGACCCAGTACTTC; CDR3: CATSPGGSRIETQYF
J: TRBJ1-5; V: TRBV28; size: .; D: TRBD1; DNA: TGTGCCAGCAGTTTCCAGCAGGGGGCGACGGGTCAGCCCCAGCATTTT; CDR3: CASSFQQGATGQPQHF
J: TRBJ2-3; V: TRBV5-4; size: .; D: .; DNA: TGTGCCAGCAGCTTTGCAGGAACTTCTAGCACAGATACGCAGTATTTT; CDR3: CASSFAGTSSTDTQYF
J: TRBJ1-4; V: TRBV7-6; size: .; D: TRBD1; DNA: TGTGCCAGCAGTAAAGACAGGGGATCTAATGAAAAACTGTTTTTT; CDR3: CASSKDRGSNEKLFF
J: TRBJ2-7; V: TRBV10-1; size: many; D: .; DNA: TGCGCCAGCTCCGATCGGGGTACAGGGACGGGCGGCGAGCAGTACTTC; CDR3: CASSDRGTGTGGEQYF
J: TRBJ2-7; V: TRBV20-1; size: many; D: TRBD1; DNA: TGCAGCGCCACGGGGACAGGGGGCTACGAGCAGTACTTC; CDR3: CSATGTGGYEQYF
J: TRBJ1-2; V: TRBV6-5; size: .; D: TRBD1; DNA: TGTGCCAGCAGTAACCGGGACAGGGTCTATGGCTACACCTTC; CDR3: CASSNRDRVYGYTF
J: TRBJ2-7; V: TRBV7-9; size: .; D: TRBD2; DNA: TGTGCCGGCAGCACCGAGCGGGACTATCTCTACGAGCAGTACTTC; CDR3: CAGSTERDYLYEQYF
J: TRBJ1-4; V: TRBV4-1; size: few; D: TRBD1; DNA: TGCGCCAGCAGCCAAGGCAACGGACAGGGGGCAACTAATGAAAAACTGTTTTTT; CDR3: CASSQGNGQGATNEKLFF
J: TRBJ2-1; V: TRBV28; size: .; D: .; DNA: TGTGCCAGCAGTCCCCCTACGGGCAGAAGCTCCTACAATGAGCAGTTCTTC; CDR3: CASSPPTGRSSYNEQFF
J: TRBJ2-1; V: TRBV29-1; size: few; D: .; DNA: TGCAGCGTGACCCCTAGCGACTACAATGAGCAGTTCTTC; CDR3: CSVTPSDYNEQFF